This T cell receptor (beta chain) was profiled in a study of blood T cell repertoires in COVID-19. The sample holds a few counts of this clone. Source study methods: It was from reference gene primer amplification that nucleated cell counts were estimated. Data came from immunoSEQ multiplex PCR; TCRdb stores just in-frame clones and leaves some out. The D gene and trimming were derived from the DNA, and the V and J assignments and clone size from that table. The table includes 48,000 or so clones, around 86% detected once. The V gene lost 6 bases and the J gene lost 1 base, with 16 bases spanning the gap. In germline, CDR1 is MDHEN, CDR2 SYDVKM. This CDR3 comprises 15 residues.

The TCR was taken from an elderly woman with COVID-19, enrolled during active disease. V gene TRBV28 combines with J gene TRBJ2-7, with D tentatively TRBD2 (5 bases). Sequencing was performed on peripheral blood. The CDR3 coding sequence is TGTGCCAGCAGAGAATATGGGAGTAGGTCCTACGAGCAGTACTTC. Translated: CASREYGSRSYEQYF.